This passage covers 21 T cell receptor beta chains from one sample sequenced in a study of graft-versus-host responses after intestinal transplantation. Assay used: immunoSEQ multiplex PCR; TCRdb lists only in-frame clones, some missing. The sample yields 7,000 to 10,000 clones, about a quarter seen once. Responder cells labeled with CFSE (roughly 200,000) were co-plated with irradiated stimulator cells labeled with violet dye (roughly 200,000). Sequenced material: alloreactive CD8+ T cells from a mixed lymphocyte reaction culture, taken before transplantation. Subset meaning: CFSE-low proliferating T cells sorted from roughly six-day pre-transplant mixed lymphocyte reaction (GvH or HvG direction). All receptors come from a human patient who was an organ donor for intestinal transplantation.

This clone was detected a few times. The likely explanation is a read error, given a far larger clone one base away. The chain combines TRBV30 with TRBJ2-7; 8 bases agree with TRBD2. There are 13 residues in the CDR3. Germline trimming cut 5 bases from V and 6 bases from J; bases unmatched to any gene: 9. Germline lookup yields CDR1 GTSNPN and CDR2 SVGIG (reference sequence). CDR3 coding DNA: TGTGCCTGGTGTTTTGGGGCGGGGGGCGAGCAGTACTTC. Protein product: CAWCFGAGGEQYF.

The gene calls are TRBV14 and TRBJ1-1, with 9 bases aligning to TRBD1. V gave up 0 bases and J gave up 7 bases; unmatched junction bases: 3. Germline V gene lookup returns CDR1 SGHDN and CDR2 FVKESK. The CDR3 is 14 residues long. The CDR3 DNA follows: TGTGCCAGCAGCCAAGAGACAGGGGGGGATGAAGCTTTCTTT. It translates to CASSQETGGDEAFF.

The V gene is TRBV28, the J gene TRBJ2-7; D is unclear. Germline CDR1 is MDHEN and CDR2 is SYDVKM. The CDR3 is 14 residues long. The germline V and J ends were trimmed by 3 bases and 3 bases, with 12 bases remaining between them. CDR3 in DNA: TGTGCCAGCAGTTTGGTACTCTCGGGCTACGAGCAGTACTTC. Translating gives CASSLVLSGYEQYF.

This clone has just a few counts. The CDR3 bases are TGCGCCAGCTGGGGCCGATTGAACACTGAAGCTTTCTTT. This encodes CASWGRLNTEAFF. The rearrangement links TRBV10-2 to TRBJ1-1; the D gene is possibly TRBD1 (5 bases). V lost 8 bases to trimming and J lost 0 bases, with 10 bases between them. The CDR3 runs to 13 residues. The germline gives CDR1 WSHSY, CDR2 SAAADI.

This clone came up a few times. The chain is built from TRBV6-6 and TRBJ2-2, with D uncertain. Trimming stripped 2 bases from V and 2 bases from J, with 3 bases between. The CDR3 spans 13 residues. Germline V lookup: CDR1 MNHNY, CDR2 SVGAGI (reference sequence). The CDR3, as DNA: TGTGCCAGCAGTTACGTCAACACCGGGGAGCTGTTTTTT. Residues: CASSYVNTGELFF.

The chain is built from TRBV4-1 and TRBJ2-7; D is tentatively TRBD1 or TRBD2 (5 bases each). Trimming pared 2 bases from V and 5 bases from J, leaving 10 bases between. CDR1 is MGHRA and CDR2 is YSYEKL in the germline V gene. CDR3 length: 13 amino acids. The CDR3: CASSQSQGDEQYF. CDR3 nucleotides: TGCGCCAGCAGCCAAAGCCAGGGAGACGAGCAGTACTTC.

J is TRBJ2-7 and V is TRBV5-5; D perhaps matches TRBD1 (6 bases). This CDR3 region has 15 residues. V lost 4 bases to trimming and J lost 3 bases, with 17 bases between them. CDR1 is SGHKS, CDR2 YYEKEE, per germline (reference sequence). The CDR3 spells CASSIGTGSDYEQYF. CDR3 in DNA: TGTGCCAGCAGCATAGGAACAGGGTCCGACTACGAGCAGTACTTC.

The J gene is TRBJ2-7, the V gene TRBV30, with a possible D match to TRBD1 (5 bases). This CDR3 has 12 residues. CDR1 and CDR2 from the germline V gene are GTSNPN and SVGIG (reference sequence). Trimming shortened V by 3 bases and J by 3 bases, and 9 bases separated the two germline ends. CDR3 nucleotide sequence: TGTGCCTGGAGCGAGACAGACTACGAGCAGTACTTC. Protein product: CAWSETDYEQYF.

The chain couples TRBV10-2 to TRBJ2-1, with D perhaps TRBD2 (7 bases). The germline V and J ends were trimmed by 4 bases and 8 bases, with 18 bases remaining between them. Germline V gives CDR1 WSHSY, CDR2 SAAADI. The CDR3 extends over 15 amino acids. The CDR3 coding sequence is TGCGCCAGCAGTGTGGAGGGGGGGGATTATGATGAGCAGTTCTTC. As protein: CASSVEGGDYDEQFF.

A few counts support this clone. The chain uses TRBV30 and TRBJ2-3, with 7 bases fitting TRBD2. CDR3 length: 15 residues. The V gene end was trimmed by 3 bases and the J gene end by 2 bases; junction bases not matched to a gene: 8. The germline V gene encodes CDR1 GTSNPN and CDR2 SVGIG (reference sequence). The CDR3 spells CAWSHTSVYTDTQYF. CDR3 nucleotides: TGTGCCTGGAGCCATACTAGCGTGTACACAGATACGCAGTATTTT.

The CDR3 DNA is TGTGCCAGCAGCCCGGATCGTACCTACGAGCAGTACTTC. Protein sequence: CASSPDRTYEQYF. The chain combines TRBV7-8 with TRBJ2-7; no firm D call. The V gene's germline CDR1 is SGHVS and CDR2 FQNEAQ. This CDR3 is built from 13 residues. V shed 5 bases and J shed 2 bases, with 10 bases lying between them.

The chain uses TRBV18 and TRBJ2-7; D unresolved. The CDR3 is made up of 14 amino acids. V lost 2 bases, J lost 0 bases, and 8 bases lay in between. The germline V gene encodes CDR1 KGHSH and CDR2 LQKENI. CDR3 residues: CASSPAGSSYEQYF. CDR3 bases: TGTGCCAGCTCACCAGCAGGTTCCTCCTACGAGCAGTACTTC.

This clone is labeled medium-sized. The chain recombines TRBV5-4 with TRBJ1-1; D perhaps matches TRBD1 (6 bases). Between the trimmed V and J ends, which lost 3 bases and 7 bases, there was a span of 16 bases. The V gene's germline CDR1 is SGHNT and CDR2 YYREEE (reference sequence). This CDR3 is 14 amino acids long. DNA of the CDR3: TGTGCCAGCAGCTGGGGGCCTGAGAGTAGTGAAGCTTTCTTT. Residues: CASSWGPESSEAFF. Full variable domain (remainder filled in from reference TRBV5-4 and TRBJ1-1): ETGVTQSPTHLIKTRGQQVTLRCSSQSGHNTVSWYQQALGQGPQFIFQYYREEENGRGNFPPRFSGLQFPNYSSELNVNALELDDSALYLCASSWGPESSEAFFGQGTRLTVV.

This clone was seen many times. The chain joins TRBV30 to TRBJ2-7; 7 bases map to TRBD2. V was pared by 1 base and J by 4 bases, with 7 bases of the junction left unmatched. Germline CDR1 reads GTSNPN; CDR2 reads SVGIG (reference sequence). This CDR3 has 14 residues. The DNA of the CDR3 is TGTGCCTGGAGTGGGAGCGGGATCCTGTACGAGCAGTACTTC. Encoded protein: CAWSGSGILYEQYF.

This clone was observed a handful of times. One end of the junction is discordant with germline, which a read error may explain. The chain recombines TRBV5-1 with TRBJ1-6, with TRBD1 matching over 8 bases. CDR3 length: 14 residues. Germline assignment: CDR1 SGHRS and CDR2 YFSETQ. As DNA, the CDR3 is TGCGCCAGCAGATTGGGGACAGGTAGTTCACCCCTCCACTTT. This sequence encodes CASRLGTGSSPLHF. The full variable domain, in which reference TRBV5-1 and TRBJ1-6 provide the parts outside the CDR3, is KAGVTQTPRYLIKTRGQQVTLSCSPISGHRSVSWYQQTPGQGLQFLFEYFSETQRNKGNFPGRFSGRQFSNSRSEMNVSTLELGDSALYLCASRLGTGSSPLHFGNGTRLTVT.

With respect to this clone: Other DNA sequences within the sample encode an identical CDR3. The V gene is TRBV30, the J gene TRBJ1-3; D is unclear. Germline V CDR1 and CDR2: GTSNPN, SVGIG (reference sequence). V lost 5 bases to trimming and J lost 0 bases, with 8 bases between them. CDR3 size: 13 residues. CDR3 DNA: TGTGCCTGGGACCCAGGCTCTGGAAACACCATATATTTT. Residues: CAWDPGSGNTIYF.

V and J are TRBV5-5 and TRBJ2-2, with 11 nucleotides matching TRBD1. CDR1 and CDR2 (germline): SGHKS, YYEKEE (reference sequence). There are 16 residues in the CDR3. V was pared by 3 bases and J by 5 bases, with 6 bases of the junction left unmatched. The CDR3 nucleotides read TGTGCCAGCAGCTACCGGGACAGGGGGTTTACCGGGGAGCTGTTTTTT. Its protein product is CASSYRDRGFTGELFF.

This rearrangement joins TRBV5-1 to TRBJ2-3, with 12 bases fitting TRBD2. The CDR3 has 15 amino acids. Looked up from germline, CDR1 is SGHRS and CDR2 is YFSETQ. The trim removed 0 bases at V and 4 bases at J, leaving 0 bases unmatched. Here the CDR3 DNA reads TGCGCCAGCAGCTTGGGACTAGCGGGAGCAGATACGCAGTATTTT. Its protein product is CASSLGLAGADTQYF.

This clone is medium-sized within its sample. This chain connects TRBV6-5 to TRBJ1-4; 7 bases align to TRBD1. V was clipped by 2 bases and J by 6 bases; unmatched bases: 3. CDR3 length equals 14 residues. Germline V gene data show CDR1 as MNHEY and CDR2 as SVGAGI. CDR3 sequence (DNA): TGTGCCAGCAGTTACCGGCAGGGGGATGAAAAACTGTTTTTT. It codes for CASSYRQGDEKLFF.

The CDR3 spells CASSHLTGAYEQYF. Here the CDR3 DNA reads TGTGCCAGCAGCCATTTGACAGGGGCCTACGAGCAGTACTTC. This sequence joins TRBV7-2 and TRBJ2-7; 8 bases are a match to TRBD1. This CDR3 spans 14 amino acids. Trimming took 5 bases from V and 2 from J; bases not matched to a gene: 5. CDR1 is SGHTA and CDR2 is FQGNSA in the germline V gene.

V usage is TRBV6-5 and J usage is TRBJ2-1, with D maybe TRBD2 (6 bases). The V end was cut by 5 bases, the J end by 0 bases, with 8 bases between. Germline-derived CDR1 and CDR2 are MNHEY and SVGAGI. The CDR3 sequence is 14 residues long. CDR3 bases: TGTGCCAGCAGTATCGGGAGCTCCTACAATGAGCAGTTCTTC. Translation: CASSIGSSYNEQFF.